Sequencing of this TCR beta chain was carried out in a study of T cell repertoires in cytomegalovirus infection. Study context: Newly reported HLA-C-restricted and thoroughly characterized HLA-B-restricted CMV epitopes were employed. Indications came from public TCR beta signatures; they pointed to CMV infection and to a matching HLA type. General observations from the study: Summed frequency of public TCR beta families distinguished CMV carriers with the relevant HLA. HLA-C-restricted CMV-specific TCR beta clonotypes prevailed in the ex vivo response.

TCRdb independently ran MiXCR on the reads; one entry per CDR3 protein. The data contain roughly 570,000 distinct CDR3 sequences, under 45% of them seen just once; the ten biggest clones take up roughly 50%. Germline trimming cut 5 bases from V and 5 bases from J; bases unmatched to any gene: 7. This CDR3 comprises 14 residues. Germline loops: CDR1 LNHDA, CDR2 SQIVND (reference sequence). With respect to this clonotype: Its target is not known.

This chain links TRBV19 with TRBJ2-5, with 8 bases identical to TRBD1. The specimen comprised cultured PBMCs, sampled from culture after CMV antigen stimulation. The TCR sequence derives from a human donor in good health (CMV status not recorded). Some clones in this sample may be carry-over from other donors' samples. CDR3 in amino acids: CASSLDRGTETQYF. In DNA, the CDR3 is TGTGCCAGTAGTCTCGACAGGGGAACCGAGACCCAGTACTTC. The full variable domain, its missing parts supplied by reference TRBV19 and TRBJ2-5, is DGGITQSPKYLFRKEGQNVTLSCEQNLNHDAMYWYRQDPGQGLRLIYYSQIVNDFQKGDIAEGYSVSREKKESFPLTVTSAQKNPTAFYLCASSLDRGTETQYFGPGTRLLVL.